These 2 T cell receptor beta chains share one sample of origin, sequenced in a study of regulatory T cells in long-lasting Graves disease. Arm-PCR of CDR3 regions with iRepertoire HTBI primers generated TCR beta libraries. In TCRdb, the multiplex PCR reads were re-called with MiXCR into one record per CDR3 protein. The repertoire has about 470,000 distinct CDR3 sequences, under 25% of them found once; the top ten carry roughly 7%. Time point denoted: persistent/refractory GD, antithyroid drugs over 5 years with positive TRAb. Construction of the TCR library relied on RNA isolated from PBMCs. Sequenced material: peripheral blood mononuclear cells (PBMCs), taken when the disease was refractory, from a patient treated with antithyroid drugs. All receptors come from a female donor with Graves disease.

In its sample, this clonotype was seen a few times. The chain couples TRBV9 to TRBJ2-2, with TRBD2 identical over 10 bases. The CDR3 sequence is 16 residues long. Per germline, CDR1 SGDLS and CDR2 YYNGEE. With V trimmed by 3 bases and J by 6 bases, 8 bases remained unmatched. The CDR3 region has the DNA TGTGCCAGCAGCGACCCCGGGACTAGCGTCCCCGGGGAGCTGTTTTTT. Residues: CASSDPGTSVPGELFF.

The rearrangement joins TRBV7-9 to TRBJ1-5; tentative D call: TRBD1 (5 bases). The germline V and J ends were trimmed by 4 bases and 7 bases, with 20 bases remaining between them. CDR3 size: 16 residues. The V gene's germline CDR1 is SEHNR and CDR2 FQNEAQ (reference sequence). The CDR3 region is CASSYGPGGELQPQHF. CDR3 sequence (DNA): TGTGCCAGCAGCTACGGGCCCGGGGGTGAGTTGCAGCCCCAGCATTTT.